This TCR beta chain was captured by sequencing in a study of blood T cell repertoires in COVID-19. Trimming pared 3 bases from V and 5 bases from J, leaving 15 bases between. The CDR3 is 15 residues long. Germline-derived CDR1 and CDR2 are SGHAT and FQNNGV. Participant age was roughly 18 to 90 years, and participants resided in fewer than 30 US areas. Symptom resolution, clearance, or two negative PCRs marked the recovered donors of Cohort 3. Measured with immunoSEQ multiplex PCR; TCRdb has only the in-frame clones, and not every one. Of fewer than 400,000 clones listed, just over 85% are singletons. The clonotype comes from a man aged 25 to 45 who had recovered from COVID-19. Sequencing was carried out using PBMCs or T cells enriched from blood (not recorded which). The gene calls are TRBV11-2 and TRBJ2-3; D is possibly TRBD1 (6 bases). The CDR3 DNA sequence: TGTGCCAGCAGCTTTTGGGGGCCTAGAGTAGATACGCAGTATTTT. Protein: CASSFWGPRVDTQYF.